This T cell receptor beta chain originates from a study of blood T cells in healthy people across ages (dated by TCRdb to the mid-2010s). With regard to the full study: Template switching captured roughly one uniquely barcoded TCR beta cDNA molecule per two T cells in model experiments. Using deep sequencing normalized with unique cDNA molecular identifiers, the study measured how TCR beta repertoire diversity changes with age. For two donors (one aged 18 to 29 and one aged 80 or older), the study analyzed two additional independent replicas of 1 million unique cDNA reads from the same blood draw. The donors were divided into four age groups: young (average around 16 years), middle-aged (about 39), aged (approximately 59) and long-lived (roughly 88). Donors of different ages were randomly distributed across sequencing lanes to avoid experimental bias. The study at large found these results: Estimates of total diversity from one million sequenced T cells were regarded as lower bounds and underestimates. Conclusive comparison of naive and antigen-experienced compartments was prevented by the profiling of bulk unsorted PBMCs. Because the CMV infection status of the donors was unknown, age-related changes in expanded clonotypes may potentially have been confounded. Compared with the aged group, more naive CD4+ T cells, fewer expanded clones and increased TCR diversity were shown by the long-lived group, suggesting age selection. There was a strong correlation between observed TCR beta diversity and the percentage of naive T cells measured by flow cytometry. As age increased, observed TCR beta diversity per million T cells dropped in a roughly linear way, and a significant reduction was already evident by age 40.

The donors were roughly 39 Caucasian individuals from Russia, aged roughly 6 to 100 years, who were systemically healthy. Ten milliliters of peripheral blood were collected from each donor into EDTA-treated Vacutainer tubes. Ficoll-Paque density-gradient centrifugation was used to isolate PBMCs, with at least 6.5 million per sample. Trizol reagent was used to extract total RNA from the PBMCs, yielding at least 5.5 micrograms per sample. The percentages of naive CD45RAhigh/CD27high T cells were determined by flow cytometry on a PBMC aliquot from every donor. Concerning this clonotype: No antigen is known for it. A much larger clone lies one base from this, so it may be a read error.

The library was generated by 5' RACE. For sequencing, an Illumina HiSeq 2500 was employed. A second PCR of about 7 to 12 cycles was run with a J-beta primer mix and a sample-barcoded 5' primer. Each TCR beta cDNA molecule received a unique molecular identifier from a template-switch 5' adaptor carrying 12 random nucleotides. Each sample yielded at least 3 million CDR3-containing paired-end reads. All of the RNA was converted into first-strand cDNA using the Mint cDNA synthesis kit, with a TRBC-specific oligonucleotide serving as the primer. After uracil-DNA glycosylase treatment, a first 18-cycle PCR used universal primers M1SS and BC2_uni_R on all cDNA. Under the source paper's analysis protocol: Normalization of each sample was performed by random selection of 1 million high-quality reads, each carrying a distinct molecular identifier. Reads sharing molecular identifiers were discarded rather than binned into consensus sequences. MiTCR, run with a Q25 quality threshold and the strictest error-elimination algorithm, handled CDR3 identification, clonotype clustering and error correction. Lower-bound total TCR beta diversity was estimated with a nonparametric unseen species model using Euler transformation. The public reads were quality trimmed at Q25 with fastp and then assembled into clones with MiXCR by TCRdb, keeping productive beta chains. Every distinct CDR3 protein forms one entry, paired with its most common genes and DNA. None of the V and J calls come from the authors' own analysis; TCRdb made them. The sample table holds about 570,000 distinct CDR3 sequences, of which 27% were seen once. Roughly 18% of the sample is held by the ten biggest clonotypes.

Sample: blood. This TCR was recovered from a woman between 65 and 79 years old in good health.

The DNA sequence reads TGCAGCGCTCTACCAACCGGGACAGGGAATACTGAAGCTTTCTTT. Protein translation: CSALPTGTGNTEAFF. Rearrangement joined TRBV29-1 to TRBJ1-1, and 9 junction bases match TRBD1. The germline V gene specifies SQVTM as CDR1 and ANQGSEA as CDR2. Trimming removed 7 bases from V and 5 bases from J; the gene matches leave 14 bases unexplained. From cysteine to phenylalanine, the CDR3 is 15 amino acids long. Only the CDR3 DNA is retained, 45 bases long and in frame from the first base.